This T cell receptor (beta chain) emerged from a study of shared clonotypes between healthy human individuals. Germline CDR1 and CDR2: SGDLS and YYNGEE. This CDR3 spans 15 amino acids. The trim removed 3 bases at V and 2 bases at J, leaving 3 bases unmatched. Sequencing was performed with immunoSEQ multiplex PCR; in TCRdb, only in-frame clones are kept and a portion is missing. The table has a few million clones, about 92% seen once. Notes on this clone: Other DNA sequences in this sample translate to the same CDR3.

This chain joins TRBV9 and TRBJ2-5, with 11 bases aligning to TRBD2. The receptor was isolated from a man younger than 35 in good health. Some clones in this sample may be carry-over from other donors' samples. The sequenced sample was naive CD4+ T cells from PBMCs. Described subset: CD45RA+ positively selected. The CDR3 reads CASSARLAGQETQYF. The CDR3 DNA follows: TGTGCCAGCAGCGCGAGACTAGCGGGGCAAGAGACCCAGTACTTC.